This is a list of T cell receptor beta chains from one sample in a study of shared clonotypes between healthy human individuals. Data came from immunoSEQ multiplex PCR; TCRdb stores just in-frame clones and leaves some out. Here the sample spans fewer than 700,000 clones, 85% to 95% being singletons. The sequenced sample was naive CD8+ T cells sorted from blood. All receptors come from a woman younger than 45 in good health. CDR3s include the opening cysteine and the closing phenylalanine or tryptophan. Each record gives: V gene, J gene, D gene, clone size, CDR3 DNA, CDR3 protein. D genes are given only for firm matches. The size entry is marked missing in some rows and otherwise reads once, few, many or a size class.

>TRBV5-6|TRBJ1-1|.|.
TGTGCCAGCAGCCGAAGGTCAGGGGTTACTGAAGCTTTCTTT
CASSRRSGVTEAFF
>TRBV10-1|TRBJ2-3|.|.
TGCGCCAGCAGTGGCCAAAATGGGACTTCCACGATTCGCGATACGCAGTATTTT
CASSGQNGTSTIRDTQYF
>TRBV5-1|TRBJ2-7|.|.
TGCGCCAGCAGCAGAGAACAAAGAGGCTCCTACGAGCAGTACTTC
CASSREQRGSYEQYF
>TRBV27|TRBJ2-1|.|.
TGTGCCAGCAGCTCCGTAGCGGGACAGGAGAATGAGCAGTTCTTC
CASSSVAGQENEQFF
>TRBV4-1|TRBJ1-4|TRBD1|.
TGCGCCAGCAGCCAGGCCGGGACAGGGGATGAAAAACTGTTTTTT
CASSQAGTGDEKLFF
>TRBV29-1|TRBJ2-7|TRBD1|.
TGCAGCGTGCGGACAGGGACGCCCTACGAGCAGTACTTC
CSVRTGTPYEQYF
>TRBV27|TRBJ2-2|.|.
TGTGCCAGCAGTTCGAACACCGGGGAGCTGTTTTTT
CASSSNTGELFF
>TRBV19|TRBJ2-7|.|.
TGTGCCAGTAGTATATGGCGGGAACCCCACGAGCAGTACTTC
CASSIWREPHEQYF
>TRBV7-8|TRBJ2-7|.|.
TGTGCCAGCAGCCCCCCTGACAGAAGCTCCTACGAGCAGTACTTC
CASSPPDRSSYEQYF
>TRBV13|TRBJ1-4|TRBD1|.
TGTGCCAGCAGCTTGGGACAGGGACCCTATAATGAAAAACTGTTTTTT
CASSLGQGPYNEKLFF
>TRBV4-1|TRBJ2-2|.|.
TGCGCCACCCGAGCTAGGAGCGGAGCGAACACCGGGGAGCTGTTTTTT
CATRARSGANTGELFF
>TRBV4-1|TRBJ2-7|TRBD1|.
TGCGCCAGCAGCCAAGATCACACAGGGGCTGCCTACGAGCAGTACTTC
CASSQDHTGAAYEQYF
>TRBV4-2|TRBJ2-4|.|.
TGTGCCAGCAGCCAAATGGGGGGGCGTTGGGACATTCAGTACTTC
CASSQMGGRWDIQYF
>TRBV9|TRBJ2-2|.|.
TGTGCCAGCAGCGTAGGGGGCAGTAACACCGGGGAGCTGTTTTTT
CASSVGGSNTGELFF
>TRBV5-4|TRBJ2-1|.|.
TGTGCCAGCAGCTTGAGGGCGAGCTCCTACAATGAGCAGTTCTTC
CASSLRASSYNEQFF
>TRBV2|TRBJ1-1|.|.
TGTGCCAGAGGCTCATCGGGTACTGAAGCTTTCTTT
CARGSSGTEAFF
>TRBV30|TRBJ1-2|TRBD1|once
TGTGCCTGGGGGACAGGGATGAACTATGGCTACACCTTC
CAWGTGMNYGYTF
>TRBV2|TRBJ2-6|.|.
TGTGCCAGCAGTGAAGCGCTGTATTGGGGGTCTGGGGCCAACGTCCTGACTTTC
CASSEALYWGSGANVLTF
>TRBV2|TRBJ2-1|TRBD2|.
TGTGCCAGCACTGGACTAGCGGGCGCGACGCCCCCCTACAATGAGCAGTTCTTC
CASTGLAGATPPYNEQFF
>TRBV11-1|TRBJ2-1|.|once
TGTGCCAGCAGCTTAGAGGACAACACAAATGAGCAGTTCTTC
CASSLEDNTNEQFF
>TRBV27|TRBJ2-5|.|.
TGTGCCAGCAGTCCTCTAGGGGCGAGTGAGACCCAGTACTTC
CASSPLGASETQYF
>TRBV7-6|TRBJ1-5|TRBD1|.
TGTGCCAGCAGCTTAGATCAACAGGGGGATCAGCCCCAGCATTTT
CASSLDQQGDQPQHF
>TRBV7-9|TRBJ2-7|TRBD1|.
TGTGCCAGCAGCCCGAGTGGGACAGGGGACTTCTACGAGCAGTACTTC
CASSPSGTGDFYEQYF
>TRBV27|TRBJ2-7|.|.
TGTGCCAGCAGTCATGGACAGACCTACGAGCAGTACTTC
CASSHGQTYEQYF
>TRBV7-9|TRBJ2-7|.|once
TGTGCCAGCAGCTTTGGTGTCTTAACAGGGCTCAGCGAGCAGTACTTC
CASSFGVLTGLSEQYF
>TRBV15|TRBJ1-4|.|.
TGTGCCACCAGCACCGAGGACGGTCTGCTGTTTTTT
CATSTEDGLLFF
>TRBV4-1|TRBJ2-7|.|.
TGCGCCAGCAGCGCCGCAAACGCGGGAAGCTCCTACGAGCAGTACTTC
CASSAANAGSSYEQYF
>TRBV18|TRBJ2-1|.|.
TGTGCCAGCTCACCTGGATACAATGAGCAGTTCTTC
CASSPGYNEQFF
>TRBV19|TRBJ2-7|.|.
TGTGCCAGTAGTATTGGCTACGAGCAGTACTTC
CASSIGYEQYF
>TRBV5-4|TRBJ2-7|TRBD2|.
TGTGCCAGCAGCTCAAGGGGACTAGGTCGTCACGAGCAGTACTTC
CASSSRGLGRHEQYF
>TRBV5-4|TRBJ2-4|.|once
TGTGCCAGCAGCCCCGAAGGGGCCAAAAACATTCAGTACTTC
CASSPEGAKNIQYF
>TRBV6-6|TRBJ2-4|.|.
TGTGCCAGCAGTTACTCGAATCCGGGAGAGGGAATTCAGTACTTC
CASSYSNPGEGIQYF
>TRBV19|TRBJ2-7|TRBD2|.
TGTGCCAGTAGTATAGGAGCGGGGCGGCAGTACTTC
CASSIGAGRQYF
>TRBV19|TRBJ2-3|TRBD2|.
TGTGCCAGTAGTCAAACGGGACTAGCGGAGAGCACAGATACGCAGTATTTT
CASSQTGLAESTDTQYF
>TRBV27|TRBJ2-7|.|.
TGTGCCAGCAGTCGGGCCCCAGGGCCCAACGAGCAGTACTTC
CASSRAPGPNEQYF
>TRBV2|TRBJ1-4|.|.
TGTGCCAGCAGTGAAGCTTGGCAGGGTGGAGATGAAAAACTGTTTTTT
CASSEAWQGGDEKLFF
>TRBV5-1|TRBJ2-1|TRBD2|.
TGCGCCAGCAGCTTGCGGCTAGCGGGAGATGAGCAGTTCTTC
CASSLRLAGDEQFF
>TRBV27|TRBJ1-1|.|few
TGTGCCATCCTTGGTGTGAACAATTTGGCGAACACTGAAGCTTTCTTT
CAILGVNNLANTEAFF
>TRBV11-1|TRBJ2-7|.|.
TGTGCCAGCAGCTTTGGAGGTTTGGGCTACGAGCAGTACTTC
CASSFGGLGYEQYF
>TRBV21-1|TRBJ1-1|.|.
TGTGCCAGCAGCGCCCGGACTGGAGCTGAAGCTTTCTTT
CASSARTGAEAFF
>TRBV4-1|TRBJ1-2|.|.
TGCGCCAGCAGCCAAGATTCGGTGGCGCAGGACCCCTATGAGGTGATCTATGGCTACACCTTC
CASSQDSVAQDPYEVIYGYTF
>TRBV11-3|TRBJ2-7|.|once
TGTGCCAGCAGCTTAGGTTCCAACCCTTCCTACGAGCAGTACTTC
CASSLGSNPSYEQYF
>TRBV9|TRBJ2-7|TRBD1|.
TGTGCCAGCAGCAGGACAGGGGGCTATATGGACTACGAGCAGTACTTC
CASSRTGGYMDYEQYF
>TRBV30|TRBJ1-6|.|.
TGTGCCTGGAGTGTAATAGGGGCAGGGTTTGGTAATTCACCCCTCCACTTT
CAWSVIGAGFGNSPLHF
>TRBV19|TRBJ1-1|.|.
TGTGCCAGTAGTATTGGAAGGAGATTGGCTTTCTTT
CASSIGRRLAFF
>TRBV7-2|TRBJ2-7|TRBD2|.
TGTGCCAGCAGCAAGGGACTAGCGGAATACTACGAGCAGTACTTC
CASSKGLAEYYEQYF
>TRBV29-1|TRBJ1-1|.|.
TGCAGCGTTGAAGATCCTGGGAACACTGAAGCTTTCTTT
CSVEDPGNTEAFF
>TRBV28|TRBJ2-6|.|.
TGTGCCAGCAGTTTATTTGCTGGGGCCAACGTCCTGACTTTC
CASSLFAGANVLTF
>TRBV9|TRBJ1-1|TRBD1|.
TGTGCCAGCAGCCTTACAGGGGGAGAAACTGAAGCTTTCTTT
CASSLTGGETEAFF
>TRBV27|TRBJ1-4|.|.
TGTGCCAGCAGTTTAATAGGGGCGACCGAAAAACTGTTTTTT
CASSLIGATEKLFF
>TRBV4-1|TRBJ1-3|.|.
TGCGCCAGCAGCCAAGAGGCCAACACGGGGAGAAACACCATATATTTT
CASSQEANTGRNTIYF
>TRBV18|TRBJ2-7|TRBD1|.
TGTGCCAGCTCACCCCCCGGGACAGGGGTCCACGAGCAGTACTTC
CASSPPGTGVHEQYF
>TRBV7-6|TRBJ2-1|TRBD2|.
TGTGCCAGCAGCCTCCTAGCGGGAGTACGTAATGAGCAGTTCTTC
CASSLLAGVRNEQFF
>TRBV7-9|TRBJ2-7|TRBD1|.
TGTGCCAGCAGCCCCCTGGGACAGACCTACGAGCAGTACTTC
CASSPLGQTYEQYF